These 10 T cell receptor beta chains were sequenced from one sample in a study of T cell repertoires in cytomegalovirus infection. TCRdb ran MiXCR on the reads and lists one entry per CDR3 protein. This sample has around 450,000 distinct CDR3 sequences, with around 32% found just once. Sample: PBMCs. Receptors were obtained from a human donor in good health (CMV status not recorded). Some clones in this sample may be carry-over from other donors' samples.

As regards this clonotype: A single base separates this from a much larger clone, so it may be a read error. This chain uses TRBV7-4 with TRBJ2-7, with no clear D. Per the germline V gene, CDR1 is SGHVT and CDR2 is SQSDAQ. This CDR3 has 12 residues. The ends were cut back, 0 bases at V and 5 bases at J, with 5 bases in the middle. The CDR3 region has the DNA TGTGCCAGCAGCTTAGCGCGAGACGAGCAGTACTTC. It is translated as CASSLARDEQYF.

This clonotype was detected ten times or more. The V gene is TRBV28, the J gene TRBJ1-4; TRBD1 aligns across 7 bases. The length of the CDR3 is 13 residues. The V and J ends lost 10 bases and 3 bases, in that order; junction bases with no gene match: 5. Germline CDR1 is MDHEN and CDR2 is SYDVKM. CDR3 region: CAIRTGSNEKLFF. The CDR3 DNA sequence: TGTGCCATCCGGACAGGATCTAATGAAAAACTGTTTTTT.

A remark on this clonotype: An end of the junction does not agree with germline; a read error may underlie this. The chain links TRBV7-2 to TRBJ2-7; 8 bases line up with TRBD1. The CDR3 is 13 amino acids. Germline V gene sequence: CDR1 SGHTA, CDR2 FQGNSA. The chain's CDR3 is CASSSRTGYEKDF. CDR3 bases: TGTGCAAGCAGCTCTCGGACAGGGTACGAGAAGGACTTC.

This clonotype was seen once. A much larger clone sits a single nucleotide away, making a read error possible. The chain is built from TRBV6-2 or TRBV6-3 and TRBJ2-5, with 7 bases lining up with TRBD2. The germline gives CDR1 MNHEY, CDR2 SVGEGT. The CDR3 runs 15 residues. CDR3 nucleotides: TGTGCCAGCAGTTACACCGCTAGCGGTGAGGAGACCCAGGACTTC. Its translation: CASSYTASGEETQDF.

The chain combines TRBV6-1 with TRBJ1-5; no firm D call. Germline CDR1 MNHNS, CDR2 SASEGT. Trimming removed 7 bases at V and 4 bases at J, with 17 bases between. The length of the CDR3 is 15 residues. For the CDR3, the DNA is TGTGCCAGCACCCAAGGGCAGACGAGGAATCAGCCCCAGCATTTT. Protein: CASTQGQTRNQPQHF.

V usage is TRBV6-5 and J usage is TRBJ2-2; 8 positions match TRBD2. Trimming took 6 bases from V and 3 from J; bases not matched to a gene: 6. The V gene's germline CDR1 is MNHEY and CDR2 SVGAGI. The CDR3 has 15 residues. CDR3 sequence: CASRPGGLDTGELFF. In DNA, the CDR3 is TGTGCCAGCAGGCCGGGGGGGCTGGACACCGGGGAGCTGTTTTTT.

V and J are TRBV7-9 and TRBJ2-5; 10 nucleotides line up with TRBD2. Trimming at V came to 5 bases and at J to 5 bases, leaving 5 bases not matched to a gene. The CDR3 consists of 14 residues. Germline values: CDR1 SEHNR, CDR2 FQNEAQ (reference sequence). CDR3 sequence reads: CASSASGGGETQYF. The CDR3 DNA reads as TGTGCCAGCAGCGCCAGCGGGGGGGGGGAGACCCAGTACTTC. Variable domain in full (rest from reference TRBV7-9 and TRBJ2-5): DTGVSQNPRHKITKRGQNVTFRCDPISEHNRLYWYRQTLGQGPEFLTYFQNEAQLEKSRLLSDRFSAERPKGSFSTLEIQRTEQGDSAMYLCASSASGGGETQYFGPGTRLLVL.

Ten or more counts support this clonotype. As DNA, the CDR3 is TGTGCCAGCAGCTTTGCAGGTGTGGGCAATCAGCCCCAGCATTTT. This encodes CASSFAGVGNQPQHF. The chain joins TRBV7-2 to TRBJ1-5; no clear D gene. Trimming pared 3 bases from V and 2 bases from J, leaving 11 bases between. CDR1 and CDR2 (germline): SGHTA, FQGNSA. This CDR3 has 15 amino acids.

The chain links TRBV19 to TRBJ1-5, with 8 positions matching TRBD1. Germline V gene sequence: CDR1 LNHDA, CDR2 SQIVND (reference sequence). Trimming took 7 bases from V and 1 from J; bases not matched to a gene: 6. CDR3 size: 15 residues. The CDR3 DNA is TGTGCCAGTACCACCGGGACAGGCAGCAATCAGCCCCAGCATTTT. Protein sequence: CASTTGTGSNQPQHF.

The CDR3 region is CASSLVRLAGETDTQYF. CDR3 nucleotides: TGTGCCAGCAGCTTGGTTCGACTAGCGGGGGAGACAGATACGCAGTATTTT. The gene calls are TRBV5-4 and TRBJ2-3; 12 bases align to TRBD2. The CDR3 spans 17 residues. V dropped 0 bases and J dropped 3; count of bases not matched to a gene: 5. CDR1 and CDR2 (germline): SGHNT, YYREEE (reference sequence). Looking up the rest from reference TRBV5-4 and TRBJ2-3 gives the full variable domain: ETGVTQSPTHLIKTRGQQVTLRCSSQSGHNTVSWYQQALGQGPQFIFQYYREEENGRGNFPPRFSGLQFPNYSSELNVNALELDDSALYLCASSLVRLAGETDTQYFGPGTRLTVL.